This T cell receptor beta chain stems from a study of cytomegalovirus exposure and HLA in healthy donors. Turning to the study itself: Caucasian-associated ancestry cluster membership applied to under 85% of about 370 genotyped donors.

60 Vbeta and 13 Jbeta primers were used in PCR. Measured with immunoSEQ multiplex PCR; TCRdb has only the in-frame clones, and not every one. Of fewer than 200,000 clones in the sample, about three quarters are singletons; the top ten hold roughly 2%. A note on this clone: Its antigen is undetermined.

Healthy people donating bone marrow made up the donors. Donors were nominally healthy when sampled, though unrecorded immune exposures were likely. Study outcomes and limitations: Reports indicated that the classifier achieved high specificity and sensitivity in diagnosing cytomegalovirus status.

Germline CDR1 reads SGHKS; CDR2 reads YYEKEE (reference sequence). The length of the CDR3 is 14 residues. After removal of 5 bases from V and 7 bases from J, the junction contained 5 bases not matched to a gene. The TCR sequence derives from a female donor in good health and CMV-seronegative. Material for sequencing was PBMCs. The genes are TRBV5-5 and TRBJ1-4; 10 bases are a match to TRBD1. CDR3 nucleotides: TGTGCCAGCAGGCTGACAGGGGGCACTGAAAAACTGTTTTTT. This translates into CASRLTGGTEKLFF.